This record concerns one T cell receptor beta chain sequence. Its antigen is unknown. Base qualities were left out, and no much larger clone turns up one base away. Its CDR3 holds 13 amino acids, cysteine through phenylalanine. Only the CDR3 region is kept as DNA, spanning 39 bases read in frame from base 1. The germline V gene (reference sequence) yields MNHEY for CDR1 and SMNVEV for CDR2. The junction shows trimming of 3 bases on V and 4 bases on J, plus 7 bases between the germline ends. The library relied on the immunoSEQ multiplex PCR assay. TCRdb re-hosts the immuneACCESS table, in-frame sequences only. Its copies lack some clones; in the studies checked, an unresolved V gene accounts for under half of them, and the cause for the rest is not known. The sample data list tens of thousands of clones, and 94% of these were observed just once. The ten largest make up less than 4% of the sample. The entry originates in a study of control samples from healthy donors and cancer patients (dated by TCRdb to the early 2020s).

The specimen was blood. The origin of this receptor is a man aged 30 to 39 in good health. Recombination connected TRBV27 to TRBJ1-5; the D gene cannot be named for sure. The CDR3 amino acid sequence is: CASSFLPNQPQHF. The bases are TGTGCCAGCAGTTTTCTACCGAATCAGCCCCAGCATTTT.